This TCR beta chain was identified in a study of T cell responses to AZD1222 COVID-19 vaccine (dated by TCRdb to about 2021). About the full investigation: AZD1222 recipients whose second dose came at about 4 weeks and those whose second dose came at about 12 weeks were combined into one group, since spike-specific TCR depth and breadth did not differ between the two schedules. Enrollment into the trials was organized by age into subgroups of 18-55, 56-69 and 70-plus years, and those subgroups contained about 160, 30 and 59 TCR-sequenced participants, respectively. TCR sequencing was performed for 233 trial participants, of whom roughly 200 were given two doses of AZD1222 and around 25 were given two doses of MenACWY control vaccine.

The CDR3 regions of human TCRbeta chains were analyzed by immunosequencing. Under the source paper's analysis protocol: Repertoire TCRs were checked for matches against a reference library of SARS-CoV-2-specific TCRs that had been generated using the MIRA antigen-specificity platform. Breadth meant the fraction of unique TCRs that were SARS-CoV-2-associated, whereas depth meant the fraction of total T cells that were SARS-CoV-2-associated. Using the MIRA data, every spike-specific TCR was mapped to the spike region that the TCR reacted to and assigned to either a CD4 or a CD8 class. Log10-transformed breadth and depth values were compared by one-way ANOVA with Sidak's multiple comparisons tests. Here the immuneACCESS table is served through TCRdb, limited to in-frame sequences with V and J called. Missing clones are a known gap in these copies; in checked studies unresolved V genes cover under half, and the rest lacks a known reason. V and J calls and clone size are those listed in that table; D and trimming were worked out from the DNA. Counted in this sample were around 170,000 clones; approximately 90% of them appeared once. The ten largest clonotypes hold over 0.85% of the sample.

This clone was observed a handful of times. The antigen this receptor binds is unknown. There are no base qualities to consult, and no much larger clone falls within one base. The cysteine opens and the phenylalanine closes a CDR3 of 16 amino acids. Just CDR3 DNA is preserved here, 48 bases in frame from base 1. CDR1 and CDR2 (MNHEY, SVGAGI) derive from the germline V gene. Here V drops 2 bases and J drops 3 bases, and the junction holds 8 bases not matched to any gene. Overall results and qualifications from the work: Spike-specific TCR breadth and depth rose significantly after two AZD1222 doses compared with day 0 and with MenACWY recipients. Most participants were white British and females outnumbered males, and the authors suggested that clonal diversity may have been underestimated. In the small 56-69-year group, the increase in depth fell short of significance, most likely because of low power. Because no day 14 peak-response samples were available, repertoires were characterized only after the peak T cell response. The vaccine-associated CD4 TCRs covered the entire spike protein, and the dominant responses fell in regions 160-218 and 743-854. Reportedly, close to half of the unique spike-specific TCRs recognized epitopes lying outside the regions that are mutated in the B.1.351 and B.1.1.7 variants. Conclusions about previously exposed vaccinees are limited because only six or seven AZD1222 recipients were SARS-CoV-2 seropositive at baseline.

The time point label here, explained by the study, means: baseline before first vaccination. Vaccinee samples were obtained from the UK trials COV001 and COV002, which included a single-blind randomized controlled phase 2/3 trial of AZD1222 (ChAdOx1 nCoV-19) in healthy adults. For TCRbeta chain sequencing, PBMC samples were collected from trial participants at day 0 and at day 28 after the second dose. The V and J segments used are TRBV6-5 and TRBJ1-1; 8 nucleotides in the junction match TRBD1. This receptor was taken from an adult in good health. Material: peripheral blood, obtained on day 0 of AZD1222 vaccination. CDR3 sequence: CASSYGPGGRDTEAFF. The DNA sequence is TGTGCCAGCAGTTACGGGCCAGGGGGCAGGGACACTGAAGCTTTCTTT.